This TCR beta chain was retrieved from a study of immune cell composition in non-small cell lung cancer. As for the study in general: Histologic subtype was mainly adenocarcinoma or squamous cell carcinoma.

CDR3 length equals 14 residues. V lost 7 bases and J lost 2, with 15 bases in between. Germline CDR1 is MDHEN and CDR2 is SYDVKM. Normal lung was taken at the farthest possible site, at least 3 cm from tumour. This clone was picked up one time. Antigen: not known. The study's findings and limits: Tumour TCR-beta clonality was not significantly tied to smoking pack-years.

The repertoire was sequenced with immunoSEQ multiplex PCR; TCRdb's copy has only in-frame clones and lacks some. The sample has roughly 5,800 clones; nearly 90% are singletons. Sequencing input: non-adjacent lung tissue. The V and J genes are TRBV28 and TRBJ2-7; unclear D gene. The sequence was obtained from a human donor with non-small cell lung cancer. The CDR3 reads CASTSSDVTYEQYF. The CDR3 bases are TGTGCCAGCACCTCCAGCGATGTCACCTACGAGCAGTACTTC.